This TCR beta chain was recorded in a study of T cell responses to AZD1222 COVID-19 vaccine. This clone was seen more than once but under ten times. Antigen specificity is unknown. There are 15 residues in the CDR3. Germline trimming cut 4 bases from V and 5 bases from J; bases unmatched to any gene: 2. CDR1 and CDR2 from the germline V gene are MNHNY and SVGAGI (reference sequence). The protocol was immunoSEQ multiplex PCR, while the TCRdb copy is restricted to in-frame clones and leaves out a portion. Among roughly 33,000 clones, approximately 78% were seen once, and the ten largest hold about 4.5%. Whole-study findings and limits: The donors showed a predominance of white British ancestry and of females, with possible underestimation of clonal diversity. Unmutated variant regions are reportedly the target of nearly half of TCRs that are spike-specific. Spike-specific TCR depth and breadth grew after two AZD1222 doses. Across the whole spike, CD4 TCRs peaked at regions 160-218 and 743-854.

The sequence was obtained from an adult who received the AZD1222 COVID-19 vaccine. The chain links TRBV6-6 to TRBJ1-6; 10 nucleotides agree with TRBD1. Sequencing used peripheral blood, obtained 28 days after the second AZD1222 dose. CDR3 coding DNA: TGTGCCAGCAGTTTCGGGACAGGGGATAATTCACCCCTCCACTTT. It translates to CASSFGTGDNSPLHF.